These 18 T cell receptor beta chains were sequenced from one sample in a study of shared clonotypes between healthy human individuals. Produced via immunoSEQ multiplex PCR; TCRdb's table is partial and in-frame only. Among over a million clones listed, 95% to 99% were seen once. What was sequenced was naive CD4+ T cells sorted from blood. The subset here: CD45RA+ positively selected. Receptor source: a man aged 25-45 years in good health.

This sequence joins TRBV4-3 and TRBJ2-1; the D is unclear. The CDR3 has 13 amino acids. Trimming took 2 bases from V and 7 from J, leaving 9 bases between them. The V gene's germline CDR1 is LGHNA and CDR2 YSLEER. The CDR3 DNA reads as TGCGCCAGCAGCCAATTGGCCGCGAATGAGCAGTTCTTC. Translated: CASSQLAANEQFF.

This sequence joins TRBV5-4 and TRBJ1-4, with 8 bases aligning to TRBD1. The V segment lost 4 bases and the J segment 7 bases; nucleotides outside the gene matches: 12. This CDR3 has 16 amino acids. CDR1 and CDR2 (germline): SGHNT, YYREEE (reference sequence). Here the CDR3 DNA reads TGTGCCAGCAGCGTATACCAGGGGGCCGCAGTTGAAAAACTGTTTTTT. It codes for CASSVYQGAAVEKLFF. Filled out from reference TRBV5-4 and TRBJ1-4, the complete variable domain reads ETGVTQSPTHLIKTRGQQVTLRCSSQSGHNTVSWYQQALGQGPQFIFQYYREEENGRGNFPPRFSGLQFPNYSSELNVNALELDDSALYLCASSVYQGAAVEKLFFGSGTQLSVL.

The gene calls are TRBV7-8 and TRBJ1-4; tentative D call: TRBD1 (5 bases). Trimming shortened V by 4 bases and J by 8 bases, and 14 bases separated the two germline ends. The germline CDR1 and CDR2 sequences are SGHVS and FQNEAQ. The CDR3 has 14 residues. CDR3 nucleotide sequence: TGTGCCAGCAGCTCCCGTTCGGGGGAAGAAAAACTGTTTTTT. This codes for CASSSRSGEEKLFF.

J is TRBJ2-5 and V is TRBV7-9; D perhaps matches TRBD1 (7 bases). The germline V gene encodes CDR1 SEHNR and CDR2 FQNEAQ (reference sequence). The CDR3 spans 17 residues. V was cut by 1 base and J by 1 base, with 16 bases left in between. The CDR3 bases are TGTGCCAGCAGCTTAGGGAGGGACAGTAGTCTCCAAGAGACCCAGTACTTC. It is translated as CASSLGRDSSLQETQYF.

Turning to this clone: Other nucleotide sequences in the sample specify the same CDR3. The chain uses TRBV7-6 and TRBJ1-2; the D gene is possibly TRBD1 (5 bases). V was clipped by 5 bases and J by 9 bases, with 19 bases between them. Germline V CDR1 and CDR2: SGHVS, FNYEAQ. The CDR3 is 14 residues long. The CDR3 loop reads CASSTWGPSRRYTF. DNA of the CDR3: TGTGCCAGCAGCACTTGGGGACCGAGCAGACGCTACACCTTC.

This clone was detected only once. Other DNA sequences in this specimen translate into the identical CDR3. The chain recombines TRBV6-6 with TRBJ1-5, with a weak D call TRBD1 (6 bases). Germline CDR1 and CDR2: MNHNY and SVGAGI (reference sequence). The CDR3 is made up of 14 amino acids. Trimming left V 2 bases short and J 2 bases short, with 7 bases between. CDR3 nucleotide sequence: TGTGCCAGCAGTTACAGACAGGGCAATCAGCCCCAGCATTTT. Its translation: CASSYRQGNQPQHF.

The rearrangement uses TRBV2 and TRBJ2-6; D call uncertain. The V end lost 2 bases, the J end lost 1 base, and 6 bases lay between the germline ends. In germline, CDR1 is SNHLY, CDR2 FYNNEI. CDR3 length: 15 amino acids. CDR3 bases: TGTGCCAGCAGTGAAAAACAGTCTGGGGCCAACGTCCTGACTTTC. Translating gives CASSEKQSGANVLTF.

The chain couples TRBV29-1 to TRBJ2-2; 8 nucleotides align to TRBD1. Germline values: CDR1 SQVTM, CDR2 ANQGSEA. The CDR3 covers 15 residues. V shed 4 bases, J shed 4 bases, and the junction held 8 bases outside the gene matches. The CDR3, as DNA: TGCAGCGTTGCAGTGAACAGGGGGAGCACCGGGGAGCTGTTTTTT. It specifies CSVAVNRGSTGELFF.

The chain links TRBV5-6 to TRBJ1-1; 10 bases map to TRBD1. V was clipped by 4 bases and J by 8 bases; unmatched bases: 2. The CDR3 runs to 12 residues. CDR1 and CDR2 from the germline V gene are SGHDT and YYEEEE. DNA of the CDR3: TGTGCCAGCAGCCAGACAGGGGGCGAAGCTTTCTTT. Protein sequence: CASSQTGGEAFF.

The chain recombines TRBV5-1 with TRBJ1-5; maybe TRBD1 (5 bases). Trimming removed 4 bases at V and 7 bases at J, with 15 bases between. The V gene's germline CDR1 is SGHRS and CDR2 YFSETQ. The CDR3 length is 14 residues. The CDR3 here is CASSPGSGSQPQHF. CDR3 nucleotide sequence: TGCGCCAGCAGCCCAGGGTCAGGGTCGCAGCCCCAGCATTTT.

CDR3 residues: CASSKTGGETQYF. In DNA form, the CDR3 reads TGCGCCAGCAGCAAGACAGGGGGAGAGACCCAGTACTTC. The chain combines TRBV5-1 with TRBJ2-5, with 9 positions matching TRBD1. The germline CDR1 and CDR2 sequences are SGHRS and YFSETQ. V lost 4 bases, J lost 4 bases, and 2 bases stayed unmatched. This CDR3 region has 13 residues.

V is TRBV28 and J is TRBJ1-5; 8 positions agree with TRBD1. J was trimmed by 2 bases and V by 5 bases; bases with no gene match: 5. Germline V CDR1 and CDR2: MDHEN, SYDVKM. This CDR3 region has 15 residues. CDR3: CASSPGGEGNQPQHF. In DNA form, the CDR3 reads TGTGCCAGCAGTCCAGGGGGCGAGGGCAATCAGCCCCAGCATTTT.

V usage is TRBV6-5 and J usage is TRBJ1-1; no firm D call. V was clipped by 2 bases and J by 4 bases, with 11 bases between them. The germline V gene has CDR1 MNHEY and CDR2 SVGAGI. The CDR3 contains 14 residues. This chain's CDR3 is CASSYIVGGTEAFF. The CDR3 DNA reads as TGTGCCAGCAGTTACATAGTCGGCGGCACTGAAGCTTTCTTT.

This sequence joins TRBV10-2 and TRBJ1-5, with D unresolved. The V gene's germline CDR1 is WSHSY and CDR2 SAAADI. The CDR3 runs to 14 residues. Trimming pared 6 bases from V and 0 bases from J, leaving 9 bases between. CDR3 sequence reads: CASRPTGSNQPQHF. The CDR3 DNA sequence: TGCGCCAGCAGACCGACGGGTAGCAATCAGCCCCAGCATTTT.

The J gene is TRBJ2-1, the V gene TRBV28; the match to TRBD1 covers 7 bases. V gave up 7 bases and J gave up 4 bases; unmatched junction bases: 10. This CDR3 comprises 15 residues. CDR1 and CDR2 from the germline V gene are MDHEN and SYDVKM. In DNA, the CDR3 is TGTGCCAGCATTCCATCCGACAGGGCTTACAATGAGCAGTTCTTC. Its protein is CASIPSDRAYNEQFF.

This chain links TRBV7-9 with TRBJ1-4; D call uncertain. V lost 1 base and J lost 1, with 1 base in between. The CDR3 contains 13 residues. The germline V gene encodes CDR1 SEHNR and CDR2 FQNEAQ (reference sequence). The CDR3 sequence is CASSLVTNEKLFF. CDR3 DNA: TGTGCCAGCAGCTTAGTAACTAATGAAAAACTGTTTTTT. The whole variable domain, remainder taken from reference TRBV7-9 and TRBJ1-4, is DTGVSQNPRHKITKRGQNVTFRCDPISEHNRLYWYRQTLGQGPEFLTYFQNEAQLEKSRLLSDRFSAERPKGSFSTLEIQRTEQGDSAMYLCASSLVTNEKLFFGSGTQLSVL.

This sequence joins TRBV7-2 and TRBJ2-2; TRBD1 matches at 7 bases. The CDR3 runs to 15 residues. CDR1 and CDR2 from the germline V gene are SGHTA and FQGNSA. The J segment lost 4 bases and the V segment lost 5 bases, leaving 7 bases of the junction unmatched. The CDR3 here is CASSVDRVSTGELFF. CDR3 coding DNA: TGTGCCAGCAGCGTCGACAGGGTGAGCACCGGGGAGCTGTTTTTT.

This clone was seen just once. V is TRBV7-2 and J is TRBJ2-6; D not certain. The germline gives CDR1 SGHTA, CDR2 FQGNSA. Trimming took off 1 base at V and 3 bases at J, with 10 bases between the two ends. The CDR3 totals 16 residues. The chain's CDR3 is CASSLVSTVGANVLTF. The CDR3 region has the DNA TGTGCCAGCAGCTTAGTGTCGACGGTTGGGGCCAACGTCCTGACTTTC. The full variable domain, with the rest looked up from reference TRBV7-2 and TRBJ2-6, is GAGVSQSPSNKVTEKGKDVELRCDPISGHTALYWYRQSLGQGLEFLIYFQGNSAPDKSGLPSDRFSAERTGGSVSTLTIQRTQQEDSAVYLCASSLVSTVGANVLTFGAGSRLTVL.